Listed below are T cell receptor beta chains from one sample, sequenced in a study of T cells in Graves' hyperthyroidism and ophthalmopathy. Each CDR3 protein is one row after TCRdb ran MiXCR on the multiplex PCR reads. The repertoire holds about 400,000 distinct CDR3 sequences, with 13% to 15% as singletons. Sequencing input: blood. All receptors come from a woman in her twenties or thirties with Graves' ophthalmopathy. The CDR3 runs from the conserved cysteine through the conserved F or W. The order of the fields is clone size, V gene, D gene, J gene, CDR3 protein, CDR3 DNA. A D gene is named only where the DNA matches it firmly. Only some rows state a clone size, as once, few, many or a class for expanded clones.

size: -; V: TRBV11-2; D: TRBD2; J: TRBJ2-1; CDR3: CASSLPPGLAGNEQFF; DNA: TGTGCCAGCAGCTTACCCCCGGGACTAGCGGGCAATGAGCAGTTCTTC
size: many; V: TRBV28; D: -; J: TRBJ2-7; CDR3: CASSFVSGASYEQYF; DNA: TGTGCCAGCAGTTTCGTGAGTGGGGCTTCCTACGAGCAGTACTTC
size: many; V: TRBV28; D: -; J: TRBJ2-3; CDR3: CASSFGSGADTQYF; DNA: -
size: many; V: TRBV28; D: -; J: TRBJ1-1; CDR3: CASIGHESTEAFF; DNA: TGTGCCAGCATAGGTCACGAAAGCACTGAAGCTTTCTTT
size: many; V: TRBV5-1; D: -; J: TRBJ2-1; CDR3: CASTYGGSYNEQFF; DNA: TGCGCCAGCACATATGGGGGCTCTTACAATGAGCAGTTCTTC
size: many; V: TRBV19; D: -; J: TRBJ2-7; CDR3: CASSITFYEQYF; DNA: TGTGCCAGTAGTATCACCTTCTACGAGCAGTACTTC
size: many; V: TRBV29-1; D: -; J: TRBJ2-7; CDR3: CSVEDLVDGTYEQYF; DNA: TGCAGCGTTGAAGATCTTGTAGACGGAACCTACGAGCAGTACTTC
size: many; V: TRBV7-6; D: -; J: TRBJ2-1; CDR3: CASSQRVLSYNEQFF; DNA: TGTGCCAGCAGCCAGAGGGTACTGTCCTACAATGAGCAGTTCTTC
size: many; V: TRBV6-1; D: -; J: TRBJ2-2; CDR3: CASSVEGRDTGELFF; DNA: TGTGCCAGCAGTGTCGAGGGTAGAGATACCGGGGAGCTGTTTTTT
size: many; V: TRBV3-1; D: TRBD2; J: TRBJ2-5; CDR3: CASSLSSLYLAAQETQYF; DNA: TGTGCCAGCAGCCTCAGCTCACTCTACCTAGCGGCCCAAGAGACCCAGTACTTC
size: few; V: TRBV6-1; D: -; J: TRBJ1-6; CDR3: CASRTPGHRYSPLHF; DNA: TGTGCCAGCAGAACCCCGGGACATAGATATTCACCCCTCCACTTT
size: few; V: TRBV5-1; D: -; J: TRBJ1-2; CDR3: CASSLGGVGYTF; DNA: TGCGCCAGCAGCTTGGGAGGAGTAGGCTACACCTTC
size: -; V: TRBV24-1; D: -; J: TRBJ2-3; CDR3: CATSDGRNTQYF; DNA: TGTGCCACCAGTGACGGACGTAATACGCAGTATTTT
size: many; V: TRBV6-1; D: -; J: TRBJ1-1; CDR3: CASSEYLFGDWSRIMNTEAFF; DNA: TGTGCCAGCAGTGAATATTTATTTGGAGACTGGAGTAGGATCATGAACACTGAAGCTTTCTTT
size: many; V: TRBV6-1; D: -; J: TRBJ1-4; CDR3: CASSAWGMDEKLFF; DNA: TGTGCCAGCAGCGCTTGGGGGATGGATGAAAAACTGTTTTTT
size: few; V: TRBV4-2; D: -; J: TRBJ2-5; CDR3: CASGWETQYF; DNA: TGTGCCAGCGGGTGGGAGACCCAGTACTTC
size: many; V: TRBV20-1; D: -; J: TRBJ2-2; CDR3: CSARVGNGGELFF; DNA: TGCAGTGCTAGAGTGGGGAATGGCGGGGAGCTGTTTTTT
size: many; V: TRBV20-1; D: -; J: TRBJ1-5; CDR3: CSARGEQGYGNQPQHF; DNA: TGCAGTGCTAGAGGGGAACAGGGTTACGGCAATCAGCCCCAGCATTTT
size: few; V: TRBV7-8; D: TRBD1; J: TRBJ1-5; CDR3: CASSLDGTGAYQPQHF; DNA: TGTGCCAGCAGCTTAGACGGGACAGGGGCGTACCAGCCCCAGCATTTT
size: many; V: TRBV11-1; D: -; J: TRBJ2-7; CDR3: CASSPLLAGEQYF; DNA: TGTGCCAGCAGCCCGTTGTTGGCGGGCGAGCAGTACTTC
size: many; V: TRBV7-3; D: TRBD2; J: TRBJ2-3; CDR3: CASSSQAGGSTDTQYF; DNA: TGTGCCAGCAGCTCACAGGCGGGGGGAAGCACAGATACGCAGTATTTT
size: -; V: TRBV28; D: -; J: TRBJ1-4; CDR3: CAGAPSLGGEKLFF; DNA: TGTGCCGGCGCGCCCAGTCTGGGGGGGGAAAAACTGTTTTTT
size: many; V: TRBV7-3; D: -; J: TRBJ1-1; CDR3: CASSLTGQGPNTEAFF; DNA: TGTGCCAGCAGCTTAACGGGGCAGGGGCCGAACACTGAAGCTTTCTTT
size: many; V: TRBV20-1; D: -; J: TRBJ2-1; CDR3: CSARRSNEQFF; DNA: TGCAGTGCTAGAAGGTCAAATGAGCAGTTCTTC
size: many; V: TRBV7-9; D: -; J: TRBJ2-7; CDR3: CASSFGTGGYEQYF; DNA: TGTGCCAGCAGCTTTGGGACGGGCGGCTACGAGCAGTACTTC
size: many; V: TRBV5-1; D: -; J: TRBJ1-1; CDR3: CASSMSGVNTEAFF; DNA: TGCGCCAGCAGTATGTCAGGAGTGAACACTGAAGCTTTCTTT
size: -; V: TRBV6-5; D: -; J: TRBJ2-5; CDR3: CASSYLQETQYF; DNA: TGTGCCAGCAGTTACCTTCAAGAGACCCAGTACTTC
size: few; V: TRBV7-9; D: -; J: TRBJ1-2; CDR3: CASSLVPVNYGYTF; DNA: TGTGCCAGCAGCTTAGTTCCCGTCAACTATGGCTACACCTTC
size: many; V: TRBV30; D: -; J: TRBJ2-3; CDR3: CAWSVRRQSITADTQYF; DNA: TGTGCCTGGAGTGTACGGAGACAGTCTATCACAGCAGATACGCAGTATTTT
size: many; V: TRBV12-3/TRBV12-4; D: TRBD2; J: TRBJ2-7; CDR3: CASRATSGLPYEQYF; DNA: TGTGCCAGCAGAGCCACTAGCGGGCTCCCCTACGAGCAGTACTTC
size: many; V: TRBV2; D: TRBD2; J: TRBJ2-3; CDR3: CASLLAGAQDTQYF; DNA: TGTGCCAGTCTATTAGCGGGGGCACAAGATACGCAGTATTTT
size: many; V: TRBV2; D: -; J: TRBJ1-1; CDR3: CAGGGLGNTEAFF; DNA: TGTGCCGGAGGCGGACTCGGAAACACTGAAGCTTTCTTT
size: -; V: TRBV5-4; D: TRBD1; J: TRBJ2-5; CDR3: CASSHGTVPETQYF; DNA: TGTGCCAGCAGCCATGGGACAGTCCCAGAGACCCAGTACTTC
size: many; V: TRBV30; D: -; J: TRBJ1-1; CDR3: CAWNGKAVEVTEAFF; DNA: TGTGCCTGGAACGGTAAGGCAGTTGAGGTGACTGAAGCTTTCTTT
size: few; V: TRBV7-6; D: -; J: TRBJ1-6; CDR3: CASSSQNIGLNSPLHF; DNA: TGTGCCAGCAGCTCCCAAAATATTGGGTTGAATTCACCCCTCCACTTT
size: few; V: TRBV10-3; D: -; J: TRBJ1-3; CDR3: CAIRGLLTENSGNTIYF; DNA: TGTGCCATCAGAGGTCTTTTGACGGAAAACTCTGGAAACACCATATATTTT
size: many; V: TRBV11-2; D: -; J: TRBJ2-3; CDR3: CASSWRHTDTQYF; DNA: TGTGCCAGCAGCTGGAGACACACAGATACGCAGTATTTT
size: many; V: TRBV12-3/TRBV12-4; D: TRBD2; J: TRBJ2-5; CDR3: CASSNLAGGPETQYF; DNA: TGTGCCAGCAGTAACCTAGCGGGGGGGCCGGAGACCCAGTACTTC
size: many; V: TRBV19; D: -; J: TRBJ1-2; CDR3: CASSRGDYGYTF; DNA: TGTGCCAGTAGTCGGGGAGACTATGGCTACACCTTC
size: -; V: TRBV5-1; D: -; J: TRBJ2-6; CDR3: CASSLPTGSGANVLTF; DNA: TGCGCCAGCAGCTTGCCGACTGGCTCTGGGGCCAACGTCCTGACTTTC
size: -; V: TRBV6-1; D: -; J: TRBJ2-3; CDR3: CASSGFPTEDTQYF; DNA: TGTGCCAGCAGTGGATTCCCAACAGAAGATACGCAGTATTTT
size: many; V: TRBV24-1; D: -; J: TRBJ2-5; CDR3: CATSERGGDTKETQYF; DNA: TGTGCCACCAGTGAAAGAGGTGGGGACACGAAAGAGACCCAGTACTTC
size: many; V: TRBV18; D: TRBD1; J: TRBJ1-1; CDR3: CASSPPTGRMNTEAFF; DNA: TGTGCCAGCTCACCACCGACAGGGAGGATGAACACTGAAGCTTTCTTT
size: many; V: TRBV20-1; D: -; J: TRBJ2-7; CDR3: CSRVIGGSYEQYF; DNA: TGCAGCAGAGTGATAGGGGGCTCCTACGAGCAGTACTTC
size: many; V: TRBV11-3; D: -; J: TRBJ2-7; CDR3: CASSLDSHEQYF; DNA: TGTGCCAGCAGCTTAGATTCCCACGAGCAGTACTTC
size: few; V: TRBV27; D: -; J: TRBJ2-1; CDR3: CASSLFRGNEQFF; DNA: TGTGCCAGCAGTTTATTTAGAGGCAATGAGCAGTTCTTC
size: few; V: TRBV10-3; D: -; J: TRBJ2-6; CDR3: CAISESTGANVLTF; DNA: TGTGCCATCAGTGAGTCGACTGGGGCCAACGTCCTGACTTTC
size: many; V: TRBV6-2/TRBV6-3; D: -; J: TRBJ2-7; CDR3: CASRIYRDAAYEQYF; DNA: TGTGCCAGCAGGATTTATCGGGACGCCGCCTACGAGCAGTACTTC
size: few; V: TRBV11-2; D: TRBD2; J: TRBJ2-5; CDR3: CASSANSGGARVQETQYF; DNA: TGTGCCAGCAGCGCCAATAGCGGGGGGGCCCGGGTCCAAGAGACCCAGTACTTC
size: few; V: TRBV10-2; D: -; J: TRBJ1-2; CDR3: CASSESGPIYGYTF; DNA: TGCGCCAGCAGTGAGTCCGGGCCCATCTATGGCTACACCTTC
size: many; V: TRBV15; D: TRBD1; J: TRBJ2-7; CDR3: CATSREGGGQGSYEQYF; DNA: TGTGCCACCAGCAGAGAAGGGGGCGGACAGGGCAGTTACGAGCAGTACTTC